A single sample is the source of the 19 T cell receptor beta chains below, sequenced in a study of cytomegalovirus exposure and HLA in healthy donors. PCR involved 60 Vbeta and 13 Jbeta primers. This table comes from immunoSEQ multiplex PCR, and its TCRdb copy is limited to in-frame clones, with some not included. This table holds 110,000 to 150,000 clones, around 79% found once. Sequencing was done on a sample of PBMCs. All receptors derive from a male donor in good health and CMV-seronegative.

The chain joins TRBV2 to TRBJ1-5; perhaps TRBD1 as D (5 bases). The CDR3 length is 13 residues. Germline assignment: CDR1 SNHLY and CDR2 FYNNEI. The ends were cut back, 3 bases at V and 7 bases at J, with 10 bases in the middle. CDR3 in DNA: TGTGCCAGCAGTGACAGGGTGGCACAGCCCCAGCATTTT. Its protein is CASSDRVAQPQHF. Full variable domain (rest looked up from reference TRBV2 and TRBJ1-5): EPEVTQTPSHQVTQMGQEVILRCVPISNHLYFYWYRQILGQKVEFLVSFYNNEISEKSEIFDDQFSVERPDGSNFTLKIRSTKLEDSAMYFCASSDRVAQPQHFGDGTRLSIL.

The V gene is TRBV6-6, the J gene TRBJ2-2; a weak D match, TRBD2 (5 bases). CDR1 is MNHNY and CDR2 is SVGAGI in the germline V gene (reference sequence). V was cut by 6 bases and J by 0 bases, with 14 bases left in between. The CDR3 is 16 amino acids. As DNA, the CDR3 is TGTGCCAGCAGGATTCGGACTCTCGCGAACACCGGGGAGCTGTTTTTT. Its protein is CASRIRTLANTGELFF.

The rearrangement uses TRBV7-9 and TRBJ2-1; 12 nucleotides align to TRBD2. CDR1 and CDR2 (germline): SEHNR, FQNEAQ (reference sequence). The CDR3 sequence is 17 residues long. V shed 3 bases and J 5 bases; nucleotides not matched to a gene: 8. The CDR3 nucleotides read TGTGCCAGCAGCTTCCACCGGACTAGCGGGGACGACAATGAGCAGTTCTTC. Protein sequence: CASSFHRTSGDDNEQFF.

In its sample, this clone was seen once. The chain combines TRBV7-2 with TRBJ1-4, with 9 bases identical to TRBD1. The CDR3 is 17 residues long. Looked up from germline, CDR1 is SGHTA and CDR2 is FQGNSA. The J segment lost 6 bases and the V segment lost 5 bases, leaving 13 bases of the junction unmatched. The DNA of the CDR3 is TGTGCCAGCAGCCCGATTGACAGGGGGACTTTCCATGAAAAACTGTTTTTT. Protein sequence: CASSPIDRGTFHEKLFF.

V usage is TRBV6-1 and J usage is TRBJ2-5; D unclear. The CDR3 runs to 9 residues. Germline V gives CDR1 MNHNS, CDR2 SASEGT. Between the trimmed V and J ends, which lost 10 bases and 4 bases, there was a span of 4 bases. The DNA of the CDR3 is TGTGCCACCCTAGAGACCCAGTACTTC. Amino acid sequence: CATLETQYF.

This chain joins TRBV6-1 and TRBJ2-7; 11 bases align to TRBD1. Germline-derived CDR1 and CDR2 are MNHNS and SASEGT. This CDR3 has 15 amino acids. Germline trimming cut 2 bases from V and 6 bases from J; bases unmatched to any gene: 6. The CDR3 protein is CASSEMRTGGVEQYF. The CDR3 DNA sequence: TGTGCCAGCAGTGAAATGAGGACAGGGGGCGTCGAGCAGTACTTC.

The V call is TRBV7-3, the J call TRBJ2-1; 8 nucleotides agree with TRBD2. V dropped 7 bases and J dropped 0; count of bases not matched to a gene: 11. CDR3 length: 17 amino acids. Germline V gives CDR1 SGHTA, CDR2 FQGTGA. The CDR3 DNA reads TGTGCCAGCACCCCGGGACTAGGGGGACGCTCCTACAATGAGCAGTTCTTC. Translating gives CASTPGLGGRSYNEQFF.

The chain links TRBV11-3 to TRBJ2-2; TRBD2 is a possible D gene (5 bases). Germline V gene lookup returns CDR1 SGHNT and CDR2 YENEEA. Trimming cost V 5 bases and J 0 bases, with 13 bases left between them. This CDR3 spans 16 amino acids. CDR3 protein: CASSPRGFANTGELFF. The CDR3 DNA is TGTGCCAGCAGCCCCAGAGGGTTTGCGAACACCGGGGAGCTGTTTTTT.

The table lists this clone with a few counts. In nucleotides, the CDR3 is TGTGCCAGCAGTGGGGGGGGTGGGGGCCAGTCAGATACGCAGTATTTT. Translating it yields CASSGGGGGQSDTQYF. The rearrangement joins TRBV25-1 to TRBJ2-3; a weak D match, TRBD2 (7 bases). This CDR3 has 16 amino acids. The V gene lost 4 bases and the J gene lost 4 bases, with 18 bases spanning the gap. Germline V gives CDR1 MGHDK, CDR2 SYGVNS.

The rearrangement joins TRBV7-6 to TRBJ2-5; 7 bases agree with TRBD2. This CDR3 comprises 17 residues. With 0 bases clipped from V and 3 bases from J, the junction kept 10 bases outside the gene matches. CDR1 is SGHVS, CDR2 FNYEAQ, per germline. CDR3 residues: CASSLAPTSGGEETQYF. Written as DNA, the CDR3 is TGTGCCAGCAGCTTAGCGCCTACAAGTGGGGGGGAAGAGACCCAGTACTTC.

CDR3 nucleotide sequence: TGTGCCAGCAGCTTGGGGCAGGGTGGGTACACTGAAGCTTTCTTT. It encodes CASSLGQGGYTEAFF. The chain employs TRBV5-8 and TRBJ1-1, with D possibly being TRBD1 (5 bases). CDR3 length: 15 residues. In germline, CDR1 is SGHTS, CDR2 YDEGEE. The germline V and J ends were trimmed by 0 bases and 3 bases, with 12 bases remaining between them.

The rearrangement uses TRBV9 and TRBJ1-3; D call uncertain. This CDR3 region has 14 residues. V dropped 0 bases and J dropped 2 bases, with 6 bases sitting between them. CDR1 is SGDLS, CDR2 YYNGEE, per germline. Written as DNA, the CDR3 is TGTGCCAGCAGCGTAGAGAGTGCTGGAAACACCATATATTTT. Amino acid sequence: CASSVESAGNTIYF.

V is TRBV7-6 and J is TRBJ2-3, with 7 bases lining up with TRBD1. The J segment lost 2 bases and the V segment lost 4 bases, leaving 3 bases of the junction unmatched. The CDR3 contains 14 residues. Germline V gene sequence: CDR1 SGHVS, CDR2 FNYEAQ. The CDR3 sequence is CASSWGQSTDTQYF. CDR3 sequence (DNA): TGTGCCAGCAGCTGGGGACAGTCCACAGATACGCAGTATTTT.

The CDR3 loop reads CASSDQFMNTEAFF. The CDR3, as DNA: TGTGCCAGCAGTGATCAATTCATGAACACTGAAGCTTTCTTT. This chain uses TRBV25-1 with TRBJ1-1, with D uncertain. V shed 3 bases and J shed 0 bases, with 8 bases lying between them. Germline assignment: CDR1 MGHDK and CDR2 SYGVNS. This CDR3 contains 14 residues.

The genes are TRBV18 and TRBJ1-2; D ambiguous. From germline, CDR1 is KGHSH and CDR2 LQKENI. This CDR3 has 14 amino acids. V was shortened by 3 bases and J by 4 bases, with 12 bases between the two germline ends. Here the CDR3 reads CASSPVPEGYGYTF. The CDR3 nucleotides are TGTGCCAGCTCACCGGTCCCTGAGGGCTATGGCTACACCTTC.

This sequence joins TRBV25-1 and TRBJ1-2; weak D call: TRBD1 (6 bases). Trimming stripped 10 bases from V and 6 bases from J, with 21 bases between. Germline CDR1 is MGHDK and CDR2 is SYGVNS. This CDR3 has 14 residues. CDR3 nucleotides: TGTGCCACCAAGGAAACAGGGATGGCGAATGGCTACACCTTC. It codes for CATKETGMANGYTF.

The V call is TRBV4-3, the J call TRBJ1-2, with D hard to call. Germline V gene lookup returns CDR1 LGHNA and CDR2 YSLEER. This CDR3 is 13 amino acids long. Trimming removed 1 base at V and 2 bases at J, with 5 bases between. This CDR3 is CASSQAQNYGYTF. In DNA, the CDR3 is TGCGCCAGCAGCCAAGCACAGAACTATGGCTACACCTTC.

The chain couples TRBV4-1 to TRBJ2-2; a possible D gene is TRBD1 (6 bases). Germline V gene lookup returns CDR1 MGHRA and CDR2 YSYEKL. The CDR3 has 16 residues. V lost 4 bases and J lost 4, with 16 bases in between. The CDR3 protein is CASSRDPDRATGELFF. In DNA form, the CDR3 reads TGCGCCAGCAGCCGAGACCCGGACAGAGCCACCGGGGAGCTGTTTTTT.

The rearrangement joins TRBV12-5 to TRBJ2-1; 10 nucleotides line up with TRBD2. The J segment lost 9 bases and the V segment lost 5 bases, leaving 13 bases of the junction unmatched. The CDR3 totals 16 residues. Germline assignment: CDR1 LGHNT and CDR2 FRNRAP. The CDR3 DNA sequence: TGTGCTAGTGGTACTCAAGCGGGAGGGCCCATTGTTGAGCAGTTCTTC. The encoded protein is CASGTQAGGPIVEQFF.